The TCR beta chain under discussion was sequenced for a study of shared clonotypes between healthy human individuals. This clone occurred once. Its antigen is still unknown. This same CDR3 is encoded by further DNA sequences in the sample. The study, taken as a whole, reports: Naive CD4 clonotype sharing across a handful of donors was approximately 5.2%.

The method was immunoSEQ multiplex PCR; TCRdb's version includes in-frame clones alone and lacks a portion of them. Among some 2.3 million clones, approximately 93% were seen once, and the ten largest hold around 0.4%. The clonotype originates from a man younger than 35 in good health. Some clones in this sample may be carry-over from other donors' samples. The sequenced material came from naive CD4+ T cells from PBMCs. Indicated subset: CD45RA+ positively selected.

The CDR3 bases are TGTGCCAGCAGTTTAGACAGCTACACTGAAGCTTTCTTT. Translated, it gives CASSLDSYTEAFF. The chain combines TRBV28 with TRBJ1-1; D is perhaps TRBD1 (5 bases). The germline CDR1 and CDR2 sequences are MDHEN and SYDVKM. This CDR3 contains 13 residues. V was pared by 2 bases and J by 3 bases, with 7 bases between.